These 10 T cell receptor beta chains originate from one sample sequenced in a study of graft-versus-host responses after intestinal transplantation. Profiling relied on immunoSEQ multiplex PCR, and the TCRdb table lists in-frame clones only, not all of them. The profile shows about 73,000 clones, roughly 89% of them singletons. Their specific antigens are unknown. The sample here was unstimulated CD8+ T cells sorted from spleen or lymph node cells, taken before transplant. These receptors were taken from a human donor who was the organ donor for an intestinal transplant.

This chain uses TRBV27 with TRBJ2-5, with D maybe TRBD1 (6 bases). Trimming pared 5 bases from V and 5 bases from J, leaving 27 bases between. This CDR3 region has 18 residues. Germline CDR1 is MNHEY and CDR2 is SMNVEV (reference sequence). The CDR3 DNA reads TGTGCCAGCAGTCCCGGGACCTTCACAGGGCTACACGGGGAGACCCAGTACTTC. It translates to CASSPGTFTGLHGETQYF.

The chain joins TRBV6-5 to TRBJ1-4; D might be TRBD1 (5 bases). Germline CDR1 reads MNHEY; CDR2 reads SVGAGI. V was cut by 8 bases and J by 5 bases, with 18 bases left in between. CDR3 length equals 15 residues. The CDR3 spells CASSPWGESNEKLFF. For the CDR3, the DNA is TGTGCCAGCTCCCCGTGGGGGGAATCCAATGAAAAACTGTTTTTT.

CDR3 region: CASSSAGVTDTQYF. The DNA of the CDR3 is TGTGCCAGCAGTTCGGCGGGGGTAACAGATACGCAGTATTTT. The V gene is TRBV6-5, the J gene TRBJ2-3, with 7 bases matching TRBD2. Per germline, CDR1 MNHEY and CDR2 SVGAGI. This CDR3 is 14 amino acids long. Trimming at V came to 4 bases and at J to 3 bases, leaving 4 bases not matched to a gene.

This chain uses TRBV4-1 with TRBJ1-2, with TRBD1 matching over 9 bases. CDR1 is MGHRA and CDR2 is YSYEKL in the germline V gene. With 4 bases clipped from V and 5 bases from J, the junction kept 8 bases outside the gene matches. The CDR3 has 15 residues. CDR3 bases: TGCGCCAGCAGCCCGCACACCGGGACAGGGTATGGCTACACCTTC. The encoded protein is CASSPHTGTGYGYTF.

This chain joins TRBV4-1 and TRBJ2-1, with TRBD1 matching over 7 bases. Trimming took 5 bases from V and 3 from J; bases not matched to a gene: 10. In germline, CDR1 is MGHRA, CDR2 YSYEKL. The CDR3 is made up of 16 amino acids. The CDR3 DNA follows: TGCGCCAGCAGCTTTAATCCGGGACAGAGCTACAATGAGCAGTTCTTC. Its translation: CASSFNPGQSYNEQFF.

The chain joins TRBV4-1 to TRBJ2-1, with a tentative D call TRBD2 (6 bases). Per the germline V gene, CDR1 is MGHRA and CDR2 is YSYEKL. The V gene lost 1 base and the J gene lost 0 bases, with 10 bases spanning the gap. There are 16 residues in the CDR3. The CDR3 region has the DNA TGCGCCAGCAGCCAAGTGGGGGACTCCTCCTACAATGAGCAGTTCTTC. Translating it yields CASSQVGDSSYNEQFF.

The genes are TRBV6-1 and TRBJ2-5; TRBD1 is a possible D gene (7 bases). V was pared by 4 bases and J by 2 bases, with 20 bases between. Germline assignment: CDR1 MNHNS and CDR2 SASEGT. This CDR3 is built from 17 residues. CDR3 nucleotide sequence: TGTGCCAGCAGTGGCACCTGGGACAGCGCGGGGCAAGAGACCCAGTACTTC. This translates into CASSGTWDSAGQETQYF.

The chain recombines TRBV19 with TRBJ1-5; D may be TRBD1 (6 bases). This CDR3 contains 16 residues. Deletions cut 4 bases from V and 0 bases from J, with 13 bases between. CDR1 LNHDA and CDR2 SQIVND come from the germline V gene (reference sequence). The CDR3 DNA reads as TGTGCCAGTAGTAATTTCCCAGGGGATAGCAATCAGCCCCAGCATTTT. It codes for CASSNFPGDSNQPQHF.

The CDR3: CASGREEETQYF. The CDR3 nucleotides are TGTGCCAGCGGAAGAGAGGAAGAGACCCAGTACTTC. This chain uses TRBV6-5 with TRBJ2-5, with D hard to call. The germline V and J ends were trimmed by 8 bases and 3 bases, with 10 bases remaining between them. The CDR3 length is 12 residues. Germline loops: CDR1 MNHEY, CDR2 SVGAGI.

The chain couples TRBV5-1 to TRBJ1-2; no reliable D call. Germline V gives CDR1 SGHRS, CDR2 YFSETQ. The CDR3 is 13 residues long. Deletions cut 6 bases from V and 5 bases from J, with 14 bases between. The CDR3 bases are TGCGCCAGCACCGCCGTCGGAGAGTATGGCTACACCTTC. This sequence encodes CASTAVGEYGYTF.